Each of the 23 T cell receptor beta chains below was sequenced from the same sample in a study of blood T cells in healthy people across ages. Alongside a J-beta primer mix, a sample-barcoded 5' primer served in a second PCR lasting roughly 7 to 12 cycles. TCRdb reprocessed the 5' RACE reads with MiXCR, giving one entry per CDR3 protein. The data contain roughly 1,000,000 distinct CDR3 sequences, roughly a quarter of them seen just once; the ten biggest clones take up about 0.72%. The same sample was also studied in work on T cells of mothers and their children.

Material: blood. The source is a girl aged 2-10 years in good health.

This chain connects TRBV9 to TRBJ2-7, with D unclear. Germline CDR1 and CDR2: SGDLS and YYNGEE. V gave up 4 bases and J gave up 6 bases, with 17 bases separating them. This CDR3 region has 14 residues. CDR3 sequence (DNA): TGTGCCAGCAGCCCCGACCCCCTCCAAGGCGAGCAGTACTTC. This codes for CASSPDPLQGEQYF.

In this sample, this clonotype turned up a few times. This chain uses TRBV29-1 with TRBJ1-2; D not resolved. CDR3 length: 15 amino acids. Germline-derived CDR1 and CDR2 are SQVTM and ANQGSEA. Trimming left V 3 bases short and J 2 bases short, with 16 bases between. CDR3 DNA sequence: TGCAGCGTTGAGGACCCGGACGGTGAGAACTATGGCTACACCTTC. This translates into CSVEDPDGENYGYTF.

The genes are TRBV29-1 and TRBJ1-3, with D possibly matching TRBD1 (5 bases). This CDR3 is built from 15 residues. V was cut by 6 bases and J by 0 bases, with 15 bases left in between. Germline V gene sequence: CDR1 SQVTM, CDR2 ANQGSEA. CDR3 sequence reads: CSVRPTEPSGNTIYF. The CDR3 region has the DNA TGCAGCGTCCGACCGACAGAGCCCTCTGGAAACACCATATATTTT.

The chain recombines TRBV7-2 with TRBJ2-1; possibly TRBD2 for D (5 bases). CDR3 length: 14 residues. Germline V lookup: CDR1 SGHTA, CDR2 FQGNSA. Trimming pared 2 bases from V and 10 bases from J, leaving 15 bases between. In DNA, the CDR3 is TGTGCCAGCAGCTTAAGTGCGGGCTTTAAGGAGCAGTTCTTC. Amino acid sequence: CASSLSAGFKEQFF. The variable domain in full, with the rest retrieved from reference TRBV7-2 and TRBJ2-1, is GAGVSQSPSNKVTEKGKDVELRCDPISGHTALYWYRQSLGQGLEFLIYFQGNSAPDKSGLPSDRFSAERTGGSVSTLTIQRTQQEDSAVYLCASSLSAGFKEQFFGPGTRLTVL.

This clonotype was counted between two and nine times. The J gene is TRBJ2-3, the V gene TRBV12-3 or TRBV12-4, with 10 bases fitting TRBD2. The CDR3 loop spans 17 amino acids. The trim removed 6 bases at V and 6 bases at J, leaving 15 bases unmatched. The CDR3 spells CASSPEREGLGSDTQYF. DNA of the CDR3: TGTGCCAGCAGCCCGGAGCGGGAGGGCCTAGGGTCTGATACGCAGTATTTT.

A few counts support this clonotype. V is TRBV20-1 and J is TRBJ2-5; D possibly matches TRBD1 or TRBD2 (5 bases each). The germline gives CDR1 DFQATT, CDR2 SNEGSKA (reference sequence). The CDR3 consists of 13 residues. With 6 bases removed from V and 5 bases from J, the gap between germline ends came to 16 bases. Written as DNA, the CDR3 is TGCAGTGCCATTCCCGGGGCAGGGGAGACCCAGTACTTC. Translation gives CSAIPGAGETQYF.

This clonotype was found a few times. J is TRBJ2-3 and V is TRBV6-1, with TRBD2 identical over 10 bases. Trimming removed 6 bases from V and 4 bases from J; junction bases left unmatched: 10. The CDR3 runs to 16 residues. Germline V CDR1 and CDR2: MNHNS, SASEGT. Written as DNA, the CDR3 is TGTGCCAGCAGGGGCAGCGGGGGGGCGTCCGCAGATACGCAGTATTTT. It yields the protein CASRGSGGASADTQYF.

The chain uses TRBV6-4 and TRBJ2-5; 9 positions agree with TRBD2. The J call may be incorrect, as the DNA end agrees better with TRBJ2-1. The CDR3 loop spans 15 amino acids. The germline V gene has CDR1 MRHNA and CDR2 SNTAGT. The CDR3 nucleotides are TGTGCCAGCAGTGCTCAAGCGGGGGGCTACAATGAGCAGTTCTTC. This translates into CASSAQAGGYNEQFF.

This clonotype has a count of ten or more. This chain links TRBV5-5 with TRBJ2-7; D call uncertain. The CDR3 sequence is 13 residues long. V was pared by 0 bases and J by 9 bases, with 13 bases between. In germline, CDR1 is SGHKS, CDR2 YYEKEE (reference sequence). The CDR3 DNA reads as TGTGCCAGCAGCTTGGCTTGGCGCCCCGCGCAGTACTTC. Translating gives CASSLAWRPAQYF.

The chain has TRBV28 and TRBJ1-4; 7 bases agree with TRBD1. The junction had 11 bases not matched to a gene; V was cut back by 2 bases and J by 5 bases. The V gene's germline CDR1 is MDHEN and CDR2 SYDVKM. The CDR3 loop spans 17 amino acids. The CDR3 DNA sequence: TGTGCCAGCAGTTTAGGACCAGGGTGGGACAGCAATGAAAAACTGTTTTTT. It codes for CASSLGPGWDSNEKLFF.

A word on this clonotype: This may arise from a read error, as a much more abundant clone is one base away. The chain links TRBV4-2 to TRBJ2-5; D perhaps matches TRBD2 (5 bases). The CDR3 length is 15 residues. Germline V CDR1 and CDR2: LGHNA, YNFKEQ. The V gene lost 0 bases and the J gene lost 0 bases, with 8 bases spanning the gap. The CDR3 here is CASSQDSAYQETQYF. The CDR3 DNA reads TGTGCCAGCAGCCAAGATAGCGCGTACCAAGAGACCCAGTACTTC.

The rearrangement joins TRBV3-1 to TRBJ1-6; D ambiguous. The germline V gene has CDR1 LGHDT and CDR2 YNNKEL (reference sequence). This CDR3 comprises 10 residues. Here the CDR3 DNA reads TGTTGTGGAACGGATGTTCCCCTCCACTTT. It is translated as CCGTDVPLHF.

J is TRBJ2-5 and V is TRBV7-2; 10 nucleotides align to TRBD2. J was trimmed by 11 bases and V by 5 bases; bases with no gene match: 11. Per the germline V gene, CDR1 is SGHTA and CDR2 is FQGNSA. The CDR3 totals 14 residues. This CDR3 reads CASSPSGRSGEQYF. The CDR3 DNA follows: TGTGCCAGCAGCCCTAGCGGGAGATCGGGTGAGCAGTACTTC.

The J gene is TRBJ2-3, the V gene TRBV9; 10 nucleotides line up with TRBD2. V gave up 2 bases and J gave up 5 bases; unmatched junction bases: 8. The germline gives CDR1 SGDLS, CDR2 YYNGEE. The CDR3 sequence is 16 residues long. CDR3 sequence reads: CASSVGSGGAGDTQYF. In DNA form, the CDR3 reads TGTGCCAGCAGCGTGGGAAGCGGGGGGGCAGGAGATACGCAGTATTTT.

The chain links TRBV4-1 to TRBJ2-1; no clear D. The CDR3 runs 13 residues. The V end lost 4 bases, the J end lost 5 bases, and 9 bases lay between the germline ends. The germline V gene has CDR1 MGHRA and CDR2 YSYEKL. The CDR3 reads CASSPLADNEQFF. The CDR3 bases are TGCGCCAGCAGCCCTCTGGCGGACAATGAGCAGTTCTTC.

CDR3 nucleotide sequence: TGTGCCAGCAGCGTAGATCTCGTGAACACTGAAGCTTTCTTT. Translated, it gives CASSVDLVNTEAFF. The chain combines TRBV9 with TRBJ1-1; D gene unclear. The CDR3 runs 14 residues. CDR1 and CDR2 from the germline V gene are SGDLS and YYNGEE. The V end lost 0 bases, the J end lost 0 bases, and 6 bases lay between the germline ends.

This clonotype has just a few counts. This chain uses TRBV7-9 with TRBJ2-5; 7 positions match TRBD1. The V gene's germline CDR1 is SEHNR and CDR2 FQNEAQ (reference sequence). Trimming removed 3 bases from V and 5 bases from J; junction bases left unmatched: 9. The CDR3 is 15 residues long. The CDR3 DNA sequence: TGTGCCAGCAGCTTCCTAGAGCGACAGGGTGAGACCCAGTACTTC. Translated: CASSFLERQGETQYF.

CDR3 protein: CASSTRDFESDEQFF. Here the CDR3 DNA reads TGCGCCAGCAGCACCCGGGACTTCGAGTCGGATGAGCAGTTCTTC. The chain recombines TRBV5-1 with TRBJ2-1; the D gene is possibly TRBD2 (6 bases). In germline, CDR1 is SGHRS, CDR2 YFSETQ. The V end lost 4 bases, the J end lost 8 bases, and 19 bases lay between the germline ends. The CDR3 covers 15 residues.

The chain employs TRBV7-3 and TRBJ2-1, with D perhaps matching TRBD2 (5 bases). Trimming took 1 base from V and 9 from J, leaving 13 bases between them. CDR1 and CDR2 from the germline V gene are SGHTA and FQGTGA. The CDR3 contains 14 residues. CDR3 sequence reads: CASSLNAEAGEQFF. CDR3 nucleotide sequence: TGTGCCAGCAGCTTAAATGCGGAGGCGGGTGAGCAGTTCTTC.

The rearrangement links TRBV6-6 to TRBJ1-2, with 7 bases that match TRBD1. V dropped 3 bases and J dropped 1; count of bases not matched to a gene: 8. The germline V gene encodes CDR1 MNHNY and CDR2 SVGAGI (reference sequence). This CDR3 is 16 amino acids long. Written as DNA, the CDR3 is TGTGCCAGCAGTTATCCCTTACAGGGGATTAACTATGGCTACACCTTC. Translation gives CASSYPLQGINYGYTF.

The chain recombines TRBV29-1 with TRBJ2-5; maybe TRBD2 (6 bases). The end of the DNA is better explained by TRBJ2-7, so the J call may be wrong. There are 13 residues in the CDR3. Looked up from germline, CDR1 is SQVTM and CDR2 is ANQGSEA. CDR3: CSVGPGLEDEQYF. CDR3 coding DNA: TGCAGCGTTGGACCGGGACTTGAGGACGAGCAGTACTTC.

The chain joins TRBV28 to TRBJ2-7, with 13 nucleotides matching TRBD2. V dropped 4 bases and J dropped 2; count of bases not matched to a gene: 17. Germline loops: CDR1 MDHEN, CDR2 SYDVKM. The CDR3 sequence is 20 residues long. The CDR3 nucleotides are TGTGCCAGCAGTTCCCGCCTGGTCCCGGGACTAGCGGGAAGTCCCTACGAGCAGTACTTC. Amino acid sequence: CASSSRLVPGLAGSPYEQYF.

As concerns this clonotype: A read error may explain this, as a much larger clone is one base away. The chain links TRBV20-1 to TRBJ1-2; the D gene is possibly TRBD1 (5 bases). The CDR3 has 13 amino acids. Trimming pared 8 bases from V and 7 bases from J, leaving 20 bases between. Looked up from germline, CDR1 is DFQATT and CDR2 is SNEGSKA (reference sequence). CDR3 protein: CSWSRDEAGGYTF. In nucleotides, the CDR3 is TGCAGTTGGTCGAGGGACGAAGCTGGTGGCTACACCTTC.